This entry lists 11 T cell receptor beta chains sequenced from one sample in a study of T cells in localized non-small cell lung cancer. Libraries were prepared by immunoSEQ multiplex PCR; TCRdb keeps only in-frame clonotypes and omits some of them. Seen here are about 1,300 clones, about 20% observed once, and the top ten hold about 20%. The sample consisted of normal lung tissue next to the tumor, taken before any cancer treatment. The origin of the receptors is a woman aged 40-70 years with stage II lung adenocarcinoma.

The chain employs TRBV7-5 and TRBJ2-7; the DNA was not compared with TRBD2, the D call given in the table. TRBV7-5 constitutes a pseudogene. This CDR3 spans 17 amino acids. Written as DNA, the CDR3 is TGTGCCAGCAGCTTAAAGTACGAGGGCGGGGTAAACTACGAGCAGTACTTC. Translated: CASSLKYEGGVNYEQYF.

The rearrangement uses TRBV19 and TRBJ1-1; 7 bases line up with TRBD1. J was trimmed by 8 bases and V by 5 bases; bases with no gene match: 5. The CDR3 runs 12 residues. Germline V lookup: CDR1 LNHDA, CDR2 SQIVND (reference sequence). In DNA, the CDR3 is TGTGCCAGTAGTTCTAGACAGGGAGAAGCTTTCTTT. It codes for CASSSRQGEAFF.

The chain combines TRBV6-8 with TRBJ1-2; 7 nucleotides align to TRBD1. Germline loops: CDR1 MNHGY, CDR2 SAAAGT. V lost 10 bases to trimming and J lost 4 bases; unmatched junction nucleotides: 15. The CDR3 runs to 15 residues. In DNA form, the CDR3 reads TGTGCCATCACAGAACAAGACAGGGTCGGCTATGGCTACACCTTC. Translated, it gives CAITEQDRVGYGYTF.

This clone has only a few counts. The chain combines TRBV28 with TRBJ1-1; D is ambiguous. V lost 3 bases and J lost 1, with 12 bases in between. Germline V gene sequence: CDR1 MDHEN, CDR2 SYDVKM. The CDR3 runs to 15 residues. The CDR3 bases are TGTGCCAGCAGTTTCCCGAACACGCGGAACACTGAAGCTTTCTTT. Encoded protein: CASSFPNTRNTEAFF.

This clone was counted between two and nine times. The chain links TRBV11-3 to TRBJ2-3; 10 bases map to TRBD1. Trimming cost V 5 bases and J 3 bases; bases outside gene matches: 2. Germline V CDR1 and CDR2: SGHNT, YENEEA. The CDR3 totals 14 residues. The CDR3 loop reads CASSPGQGTDTQYF. The CDR3 DNA reads TGTGCCAGCAGCCCGGGACAGGGGACAGATACGCAGTATTTT.

The chain combines TRBV19 with TRBJ1-3; tentative D call: TRBD1 (6 bases). The germline V gene has CDR1 LNHDA and CDR2 SQIVND (reference sequence). The V end lost 4 bases, the J end lost 4 bases, and 20 bases lay between the germline ends. The CDR3 runs to 17 residues. The CDR3 region is CASSKSQGVFNGNTIYF. As DNA, the CDR3 is TGTGCCAGTAGTAAATCACAGGGAGTATTTAACGGAAACACCATATATTTT.

This clone counts as medium-sized (0.01 to 0.1%). The chain has TRBV4-1 and TRBJ2-2; perhaps TRBD2 as D (5 bases). This CDR3 spans 14 amino acids. V shed 3 bases and J shed 6 bases, with 11 bases lying between them. Germline values: CDR1 MGHRA, CDR2 YSYEKL. In nucleotides, the CDR3 is TGCGCCAGCAGCCAGGTGGGAGTAGCCGGGGAGCTGTTTTTT. The encoded protein is CASSQVGVAGELFF.

This clone has a handful of counts. The chain's CDR3 is CASSPRDPGQASSGNTIYF. CDR3 bases: TGTGCCAGCTCACCACGGGACCCGGGACAGGCGAGCTCTGGAAACACCATATATTTT. J is TRBJ1-3 and V is TRBV18; 8 bases line up with TRBD1. CDR3 length: 19 amino acids. Per germline, CDR1 KGHSH and CDR2 LQKENI. Unmatched junction bases numbered 11, after V lost 1 base and J lost 0 bases.

By share, this clone counts as large. J is TRBJ2-6 and V is TRBV14; possible D gene TRBD1, 6 bases. V was clipped by 6 bases and J by 0 bases, with 12 bases between them. CDR3 size: 16 residues. The germline gives CDR1 SGHDN, CDR2 FVKESK. CDR3 residues: CASSDTGNSGANVLTF. The CDR3, as DNA: TGTGCCAGCAGTGATACAGGGAACTCTGGGGCCAACGTCCTGACTTTC. Filled out from reference TRBV14 and TRBJ2-6, the complete variable domain reads EAGVTQFPSHSVIEKGQTVTLRCDPISGHDNLYWYRRVMGKEIKFLLHFVKESKQDESGMPNNRFLAERTGGTYSTLKVQPAELEDSGVYFCASSDTGNSGANVLTFGAGSRLTVL.

The rearrangement uses TRBV28 and TRBJ2-3; unclear D gene. V lost 6 bases and J lost 3, with 13 bases in between. CDR1 MDHEN and CDR2 SYDVKM come from the germline V gene. The CDR3 covers 14 residues. The CDR3 DNA follows: TGTGCCAGCAGCCGAGGAACCTTTACAGATACGCAGTATTTT. Residues: CASSRGTFTDTQYF.

Concerning this clone itself: The sample holds other DNA sequences that translate to the same CDR3. J is TRBJ1-5 and V is TRBV29-1, with D unresolved. This CDR3 contains 13 residues. V lost 3 bases to trimming and J lost 5 bases, with 11 bases between them. Per the germline V gene, CDR1 is SQVTM and CDR2 is ANQGSEA. The CDR3 DNA is TGCAGCGTTGAGGAGGATAGGTATCAGCCCCAGCATTTT. Translation: CSVEEDRYQPQHF.